This T cell receptor beta chain stems from a study of spatial heterogeneity in lung cancer. Study-wide context: Sequences of the beta chain were consistently detected in greater numbers than alpha-chain sequences.

Germline-derived CDR1 and CDR2 are LGHNA and YSLEER. The CDR3 sequence is 15 residues long. Trimming removed 4 bases from V and 12 bases from J, with 21 bases in between. Many counts were recorded for this clonotype. In TCRdb, the 5' RACE reads were re-called with MiXCR into one record per CDR3 protein. The data hold 20,000 to 25,000 distinct CDR3 sequences, with about 5.8% observed a single time. The time point denotes: sample taken at primary tumor resection. The study sequenced unsorted whole RNA from tumor, nontumor lung or frozen PBMC. The material was PBMCs, obtained at surgery. This TCR derives from a male donor with early-stage non-small cell lung cancer. V gene TRBV4-3 combines with J gene TRBJ1-4; TRBD1 is a possible D gene (6 bases). The DNA for the CDR3 is TGCGCCAGCAGCCGTCAACCCGGGACATCCTTGGAACTGTTTTTT. It codes for CASSRQPGTSLELFF.